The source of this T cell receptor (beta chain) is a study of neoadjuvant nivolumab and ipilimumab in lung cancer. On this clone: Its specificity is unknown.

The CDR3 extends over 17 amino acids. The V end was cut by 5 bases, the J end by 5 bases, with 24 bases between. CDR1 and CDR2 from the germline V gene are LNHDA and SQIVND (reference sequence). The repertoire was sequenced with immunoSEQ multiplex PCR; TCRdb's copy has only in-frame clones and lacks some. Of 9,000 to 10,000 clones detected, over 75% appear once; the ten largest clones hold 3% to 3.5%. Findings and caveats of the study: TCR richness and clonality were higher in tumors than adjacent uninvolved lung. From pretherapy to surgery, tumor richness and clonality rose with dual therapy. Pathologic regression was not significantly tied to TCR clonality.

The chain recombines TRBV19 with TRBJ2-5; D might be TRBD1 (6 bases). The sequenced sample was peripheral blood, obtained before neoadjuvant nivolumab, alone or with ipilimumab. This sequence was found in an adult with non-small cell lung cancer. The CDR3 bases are TGTGCCAGTAGTTCCTCCCGCCCCGGGACAACCACGGAGACCCAGTACTTC. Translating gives CASSSSRPGTTTETQYF.